The clone carrying this T cell receptor (beta chain) has ten or more counts. This sample's time point: newly diagnosed GD, antithyroid drugs for less than 3 months. TCR sequences were obtained from RNA taken from PBMCs. V shed 4 bases, J shed 7 bases, and the junction held 8 bases outside the gene matches. This CDR3 region has 15 residues. Per the germline V gene, CDR1 is SGHAT and CDR2 is FQNNGV. To make TCR beta libraries, researchers used iRepertoire HTBI primers and Arm-PCR of CDR3 regions. Original data processing: Gene usage covered some 66 TRBV and 11 to 15 TRBJ segments. TCRdb independently ran MiXCR on the multiplex PCR reads; one entry per CDR3 protein. TCRdb's processing, not the authors' own work, is the source of the V and J calls. Of approximately 300,000 distinct CDR3 sequences in the sample, 18% were seen once. These data belong to a study of regulatory T cells in long-lasting Graves disease.

The TCR originated in a female donor with Graves disease. The chain links TRBV11-2 to TRBJ2-1; 9 nucleotides agree with TRBD2. The sequenced sample was peripheral blood mononuclear cells (PBMCs), obtained at new diagnosis, from a patient treated with antithyroid drugs. The CDR3 coding sequence is TGTGCCAGCAGCTCAAATAGCGGGAGTTGGAATGAGCAGTTCTTC. It codes for CASSSNSGSWNEQFF.